The 23 T cell receptor beta chains in this list originate from one sample, sequenced in a study of T cell responses to AZD1222 COVID-19 vaccine. Libraries were prepared by immunoSEQ multiplex PCR; TCRdb keeps only in-frame clonotypes and omits some of them. This table has around 120,000 clones, roughly 85% appearing once. The specimen was peripheral blood, collected 28 days after the second AZD1222 dose. The receptor set was obtained from an adult who received the AZD1222 COVID-19 vaccine.

The gene calls are TRBV24-1 and TRBJ1-5; a possible D gene is TRBD1 (5 bases). The length of the CDR3 is 12 residues. With 3 bases removed from V and 9 bases from J, the gap between germline ends came to 8 bases. In germline, CDR1 is KGHDR, CDR2 SFDVKD. Here the CDR3 DNA reads TGTGCCACCAGTGATGCTACAGGGCCCCAGCATTTT. Its translation is CATSDATGPQHF.

V is TRBV27 and J is TRBJ1-5; D is undetermined. V was shortened by 0 bases and J by 9 bases, with 9 bases between the two germline ends. CDR3 length: 13 residues. The germline V gene encodes CDR1 MNHEY and CDR2 SMNVEV (reference sequence). The CDR3 here is CASSLSRVLPQHF. CDR3 nucleotides: TGTGCCAGCAGTTTATCCCGTGTTTTGCCCCAGCATTTT.

J is TRBJ1-2 and V is TRBV5-1, with TRBD1 as a possible D gene (5 bases). V lost 7 bases, J lost 3 bases, and 13 bases lay in between. This CDR3 spans 13 amino acids. Germline CDR1 reads SGHRS; CDR2 reads YFSETQ. In DNA, the CDR3 is TGCGCCAGCCGGCCGACAGCCGACTATGGCTACACCTTC. As protein: CASRPTADYGYTF.

The chain uses TRBV19 and TRBJ1-3; D remains ambiguous. The CDR3 length is 14 residues. Germline values: CDR1 LNHDA, CDR2 SQIVND (reference sequence). Deletions cut 10 bases from V and 0 bases from J, with 13 bases between. The CDR3 coding sequence is TGTGCCACCCGTTTTCTGGGCTCTGGAAACACCATATATTTT. It specifies CATRFLGSGNTIYF.

The V call is TRBV3-1 (or the pseudogene TRBV3-2), the J call TRBJ1-2; D not certain. Germline-derived CDR1 and CDR2 are LGHDT and YNNKEL (reference sequence). The V end lost 3 bases, the J end lost 0 bases, and 14 bases lay between the germline ends. CDR3 size: 16 residues. This chain's CDR3 is CASSHRLSLANYGYTF. The CDR3 nucleotides are TGTGCCAGCAGCCACCGACTGTCGCTAGCTAACTATGGCTACACCTTC.

The rearrangement links TRBV6-5 to TRBJ1-3; D remains ambiguous. Germline values: CDR1 MNHEY, CDR2 SVGAGI. V was pared by 7 bases and J by 8 bases, with 18 bases between. The CDR3 is 14 residues long. The CDR3 coding sequence is TGTGCCAGCATCCCGGCCCCATCTCGCGACACCATATATTTT. Amino acid sequence: CASIPAPSRDTIYF.

There are a few counts of this clone. The V and J genes are TRBV10-3 and TRBJ1-2, with D maybe TRBD1 (6 bases). Germline loops: CDR1 ENHRY, CDR2 SYGVKD. Trimming took off 7 bases at V and 5 bases at J, with 17 bases between the two ends. The CDR3 is made up of 14 amino acids. The CDR3 loop is CAITNPGVSYGYTF. CDR3 in DNA: TGTGCCATCACTAACCCAGGGGTCTCATATGGCTACACCTTC.

J is TRBJ1-3 and V is TRBV6-5; D ambiguous. CDR1 MNHEY and CDR2 SVGAGI come from the germline V gene. Deletions cut 7 bases from V and 0 bases from J, with 13 bases between. This CDR3 has 15 residues. The CDR3 DNA sequence: TGTGCCAGCACCGTTACCGCCAACTCTGGAAACACCATATATTTT. Translation gives CASTVTANSGNTIYF.

The CDR3 protein is CASSGTADTQYF. The CDR3 DNA follows: TGTGCCAGCAGCGGGACGGCAGATACGCAGTATTTT. This sequence joins TRBV9 and TRBJ2-3; D not resolved. The CDR3 has 12 residues. The ends were cut back, 3 bases at V and 4 bases at J, with 6 bases in the middle. Germline CDR1 is SGDLS and CDR2 is YYNGEE.

The chain recombines TRBV5-4 with TRBJ1-6, with D possibly being TRBD1 (6 bases). Trimming took 5 bases from V and 6 from J, leaving 12 bases between them. This CDR3 region has 14 residues. CDR1 and CDR2 from the germline V gene are SGHNT and YYREEE (reference sequence). The CDR3 DNA sequence: TGTGCCAGCAGTACGGACAGTCTTAATTCACCCCTCCACTTT. Translation gives CASSTDSLNSPLHF.

This clone showed up just once. V and J are TRBV10-3 and TRBJ1-2; no reliable D call. V was shortened by 0 bases and J by 0 bases, with 14 bases between the two germline ends. CDR3 size: 17 residues. Looked up from germline, CDR1 is ENHRY and CDR2 is SYGVKD. CDR3 residues: CAISESVEAQSNYGYTF. CDR3 DNA sequence: TGTGCCATCAGTGAGTCAGTCGAGGCCCAATCTAACTATGGCTACACCTTC.

The rearrangement links TRBV27 to TRBJ2-1; D might be TRBD1 or TRBD2, each matching 5 bases. The germline V and J ends were trimmed by 5 bases and 9 bases, with 11 bases remaining between them. Germline loops: CDR1 MNHEY, CDR2 SMNVEV (reference sequence). The CDR3 is 12 residues long. The CDR3 DNA is TGTGCCAGCAGTCCGGGACCTATTGAGCAGTTCTTC. This codes for CASSPGPIEQFF.

With respect to this clone: The sample holds other DNA sequences that translate to the same CDR3. J is TRBJ2-5 and V is TRBV7-2, with D uncertain. V lost 3 bases to trimming and J lost 3 bases, with 2 bases between them. The V gene's germline CDR1 is SGHTA and CDR2 FQGNSA. CDR3 length: 11 residues. The CDR3 here is CASSLKETQYF. The CDR3 coding sequence is TGTGCCAGCAGCTTGAAAGAGACCCAGTACTTC.

The chain recombines TRBV19 with TRBJ1-2; TRBD1 matches 8 bases. The V and J ends lost 5 bases and 8 bases, in that order; junction bases with no gene match: 25. The germline CDR1 and CDR2 sequences are LNHDA and SQIVND (reference sequence). CDR3 size: 19 residues. The CDR3 protein is CASSLLPGQGEAYYRGYTF. The CDR3 region has the DNA TGTGCCAGTAGTCTCCTTCCCGGACAGGGAGAGGCATATTATCGAGGCTACACCTTC.

The chain has TRBV27 and TRBJ2-4, with 8 bases that match TRBD2. Trimming at V came to 4 bases and at J to 8 bases, leaving 4 bases not matched to a gene. This CDR3 spans 13 amino acids. CDR1 is MNHEY and CDR2 is SMNVEV in the germline V gene (reference sequence). This chain's CDR3 is CASSWGTRDIQYF. The CDR3 DNA is TGTGCCAGCAGTTGGGGGACTAGAGACATTCAGTACTTC.

The chain couples TRBV28 to TRBJ1-4; 8 bases line up with TRBD1. V trimming: 5 bases; J trimming: 7 bases; junction bases outside the gene matches: 12. CDR1 is MDHEN, CDR2 SYDVKM, per germline. This CDR3 spans 16 amino acids. The CDR3 DNA reads TGTGCCAGCAGTGACAATCAGGGGGCGGTTGTTGAAAAACTGTTTTTT. It encodes CASSDNQGAVVEKLFF.

In nucleotides, the CDR3 is TGTGCCAGCAGCTTAGGGGCAGGGTACTCTTACGAGCAGTACTTC. This encodes CASSLGAGYSYEQYF. The chain is built from TRBV11-2 and TRBJ2-7; TRBD1 is a possible D gene (5 bases). This CDR3 is built from 15 residues. Germline loops: CDR1 SGHAT, CDR2 FQNNGV. With 1 base removed from V and 4 bases from J, the gap between germline ends came to 14 bases.

This clone was counted once. This chain connects TRBV6-2 or TRBV6-3 to TRBJ1-4; D unclear. CDR3 length equals 11 residues. Germline V gene sequence: CDR1 MNHEY, CDR2 SVGEGT. The V end lost 5 bases, the J end lost 12 bases, and 10 bases lay between the germline ends. CDR3: CASSLSRQLFF. The CDR3 nucleotides are TGTGCCAGCAGTCTCTCCCGGCAACTGTTTTTT.

The chain employs TRBV10-3 and TRBJ1-5; 7 bases align to TRBD1. V was clipped by 5 bases and J by 2 bases; unmatched bases: 0. The CDR3 totals 13 residues. Germline CDR1 and CDR2: ENHRY and SYGVKD. CDR3 coding DNA: TGTGCCATCAGTCAGGGGGGCAATCAGCCCCAGCATTTT. Translation: CAISQGGNQPQHF.

The CDR3: CASSQDRIARGQGNEQFF. DNA for the CDR3: TGCGCCAGCAGCCAAGATAGAATTGCAAGGGGGCAGGGGAATGAGCAGTTCTTC. V and J are TRBV4-3 and TRBJ2-1, with 7 bases lining up with TRBD1. V trimming: 0 bases; J trimming: 7 bases; junction bases outside the gene matches: 15. CDR3 size: 18 residues. Germline V lookup: CDR1 LGHNA, CDR2 YSLEER.

This clone has more than one count but fewer than ten. The gene calls are TRBV19 and TRBJ2-1; maybe TRBD1 (6 bases). The CDR3 length is 16 residues. Trimming removed 0 bases at V and 6 bases at J, with 15 bases between. Germline V gene sequence: CDR1 LNHDA, CDR2 SQIVND (reference sequence). DNA of the CDR3: TGTGCCAGTAGTATAGATAGTTGGACAGCGTTCAATGAGCAGTTCTTC. Its translation is CASSIDSWTAFNEQFF.

This sequence joins TRBV5-6 and TRBJ1-1; 8 bases match TRBD1. Trimming cost V 4 bases and J 6 bases; bases outside gene matches: 11. The CDR3 runs to 15 residues. Germline CDR1 reads SGHDT; CDR2 reads YYEEEE. The DNA of the CDR3 is TGTGCCAGCAGCCGCGGGCCAGGGGGCGTGTCTGAAGCTTTCTTT. Translating it yields CASSRGPGGVSEAFF.

The CDR3 nucleotides read TGTGCCAGCAGCTTGAGGGGGGGTCCCAGCAATCAGCCCCAGCATTTT. Residues: CASSLRGGPSNQPQHF. The rearrangement links TRBV5-6 to TRBJ1-5; a weak D match, TRBD1 (6 bases). The V gene's germline CDR1 is SGHDT and CDR2 YYEEEE. The germline V and J ends were trimmed by 1 base and 1 base, with 12 bases remaining between them. CDR3 length: 16 amino acids. The whole variable domain, filled in from reference TRBV5-6 and TRBJ1-5, reads DAGVTQSPTHLIKTRGQQVTLRCSPKSGHDTVSWYQQALGQGPQFIFQYYEEEERQRGNFPDRFSGHQFPNYSSELNVNALLLGDSALYLCASSLRGGPSNQPQHFGDGTRLSIL.